A selection of T cell receptor beta chains follows, all from one sample in a study of blood T cell repertoires in COVID-19. Assay: immunoSEQ multiplex PCR; the TCRdb copy retains only in-frame clones and omits some. This table has around 250,000 clones, approximately 77% appearing once. The sequenced sample consisted of peripheral blood. The receptors shown here come from a woman aged 18 to 35 with acute or convalescent COVID-19. Each CDR3 is given with its conserved first and last residue. D genes are given only for firm matches. A clone size is listed for some rows: how often the clone was seen (once, few, many), or a class if it is expanded.

clone size: NA
J gene: TRBJ2-1
CDR3 length: 17
D gene: TRBD2
V gene: TRBV5-1
CDR3 DNA: TGCGCCAGCAGCCAGAACACACTAGCGGGCGCCAACAATGAGCAGTTCTTC
CDR3 protein: CASSQNTLAGANNEQFF

clone size: NA
J gene: TRBJ2-7
CDR3 length: 13
D gene: NA
V gene: TRBV28
CDR3 DNA: TGTGCCAGCAGGGACTACTCCTCCTACGAGCAGTACTTC
CDR3 protein: CASRDYSSYEQYF

clone size: NA
J gene: TRBJ1-2
CDR3 length: 13
D gene: NA
V gene: TRBV6-6
CDR3 DNA: TGTGCCAGCAGTTATGGGCCAGTCTATGGCTACACCTTC
CDR3 protein: CASSYGPVYGYTF

clone size: NA
J gene: TRBJ2-7
CDR3 length: 15
D gene: TRBD2
V gene: TRBV27
CDR3 DNA: TGTGCCAGCAGTTTATGGGCTAGCGGACTCTACGAGCAGTACTTC
CDR3 protein: CASSLWASGLYEQYF

clone size: NA
J gene: TRBJ2-5
CDR3 length: 17
D gene: NA
V gene: TRBV6-1
CDR3 DNA: TGTGCCAGCAGTGAATGGTGGGCGAGGGAGTTAGAAGAGACCCAGTACTTC
CDR3 protein: CASSEWWARELEETQYF

clone size: NA
J gene: TRBJ2-1
CDR3 length: 15
D gene: TRBD2
V gene: TRBV14
CDR3 DNA: TGTGCCAGCAGGTCTAGCGGGAGTTCGTACAATGAGCAGTTCTTC
CDR3 protein: CASRSSGSSYNEQFF

clone size: once
J gene: TRBJ2-3
CDR3 length: 15
D gene: TRBD1
V gene: TRBV10-3
CDR3 DNA: TGTGCCATCAGAAGACAGGGGACTAGCACAGATACGCAGTATTTT
CDR3 protein: CAIRRQGTSTDTQYF

clone size: NA
J gene: TRBJ2-1
CDR3 length: 16
D gene: NA
V gene: TRBV7-9
CDR3 DNA: TGTGCCAGCAGCTTAGGTCCGGGACTCGACTACAATGAGCAGTTCTTC
CDR3 protein: CASSLGPGLDYNEQFF

clone size: NA
J gene: TRBJ1-5
CDR3 length: 16
D gene: NA
V gene: TRBV2
CDR3 DNA: TGTGCCAGCAGTGAGGTCGGGGGTATAGGGAATCAGCCCCAGCATTTT
CDR3 protein: CASSEVGGIGNQPQHF

clone size: NA
J gene: TRBJ2-7
CDR3 length: 14
D gene: NA
V gene: TRBV4-1
CDR3 DNA: TGCGCCAGCAGCCAAGAGGGACTGTCCTACGAGCAGTACTTC
CDR3 protein: CASSQEGLSYEQYF

clone size: NA
J gene: TRBJ2-1
CDR3 length: 14
D gene: TRBD2
V gene: TRBV27
CDR3 DNA: TGTGCCAGCAGTTTTGGGACTAGCGGGAGTTTCTGGTTCTTC
CDR3 protein: CASSFGTSGSFWFF

clone size: NA
J gene: TRBJ2-3
CDR3 length: 16
D gene: NA
V gene: TRBV7-3
CDR3 DNA: TGTGCCAGCAGCCCCGACAGTTGGCAGGTATCAGATACGCAGTATTTT
CDR3 protein: CASSPDSWQVSDTQYF

clone size: NA
J gene: TRBJ2-7
CDR3 length: 12
D gene: NA
V gene: TRBV30
CDR3 DNA: TGTGCCTGGAGTGTTTGGGGGCGCGAGCAGTACTTC
CDR3 protein: CAWSVWGREQYF

clone size: NA
J gene: TRBJ2-4
CDR3 length: 18
D gene: TRBD2
V gene: TRBV9
CDR3 DNA: TGTGCCAGCACCGCATCACCAGGACTAGCGGGAAATGGCAACATTCAGTACTTC
CDR3 protein: CASTASPGLAGNGNIQYF

clone size: few
J gene: TRBJ1-2
CDR3 length: 16
D gene: TRBD1
V gene: TRBV19
CDR3 DNA: TGTGCCAGTAGCCGCAACAGACAGGGGGGTAACTATGGCTACACCTTC
CDR3 protein: CASSRNRQGGNYGYTF

clone size: NA
J gene: TRBJ1-2
CDR3 length: 14
D gene: TRBD1
V gene: TRBV4-3
CDR3 DNA: TGCGCCAGCAGCCAAGAGGGCCGGGGACAGAAAAAATCCTGG
CDR3 protein: CASSQEGRGQKKSW

clone size: NA
J gene: TRBJ2-2
CDR3 length: 13
D gene: NA
V gene: TRBV27
CDR3 DNA: TGTGCCAGCCGACAAGCGAACACCGGGGAGCTGTTTTTT
CDR3 protein: CASRQANTGELFF

clone size: NA
J gene: TRBJ2-7
CDR3 length: 17
D gene: TRBD2
V gene: TRBV3-1/TRBV3-2
CDR3 DNA: TGTGCCAGCAGCCCGCTCCAAGCGGGAGCCCACTCCTACGAGCAGTACTTC
CDR3 protein: CASSPLQAGAHSYEQYF

clone size: NA
J gene: TRBJ1-4
CDR3 length: 16
D gene: TRBD1
V gene: TRBV27
CDR3 DNA: TGTGCCAGCAGTTCGCAGGGGGCGCGCACTAATGAAAAACTGTTTTTT
CDR3 protein: CASSSQGARTNEKLFF

clone size: NA
J gene: TRBJ1-6
CDR3 length: 16
D gene: NA
V gene: TRBV27
CDR3 DNA: TGTGCCAGCAGTTTATCGTACAGCCGGAATAATTCACCCCTCCACTTT
CDR3 protein: CASSLSYSRNNSPLHF

clone size: NA
J gene: TRBJ2-4
CDR3 length: 12
D gene: NA
V gene: TRBV6-6
CDR3 DNA: TGTGCCAGCAGTTTGGGAGGGGGTATTCAGTACTTC
CDR3 protein: CASSLGGGIQYF

clone size: once
J gene: TRBJ2-7
CDR3 length: 16
D gene: TRBD2
V gene: TRBV5-6
CDR3 DNA: TGTGCCAGCAGCTTGGACTTGGCGGGAGGACCCTACGAGCAGTACTTC
CDR3 protein: CASSLDLAGGPYEQYF

clone size: few
J gene: TRBJ1-5
CDR3 length: 14
D gene: NA
V gene: TRBV24-1
CDR3 DNA: TGTGCCACCAGTGATCCGGGAGTTCGTCAGCCCCAGCATTTT
CDR3 protein: CATSDPGVRQPQHF

clone size: NA
J gene: TRBJ2-1
CDR3 length: 16
D gene: TRBD2
V gene: TRBV9
CDR3 DNA: TGTGCCAGCAGCGAAGGGGGACTAGCGGGAGAGTATGAGCAGTTCTTC
CDR3 protein: CASSEGGLAGEYEQFF

clone size: NA
J gene: TRBJ2-7
CDR3 length: 15
D gene: NA
V gene: TRBV7-8
CDR3 DNA: TGTGCCAGCAGCTTAGGGGGGGTAGGACTCTACGAGCAGTACTTC
CDR3 protein: CASSLGGVGLYEQYF

clone size: NA
J gene: TRBJ2-7
CDR3 length: 15
D gene: NA
V gene: TRBV9
CDR3 DNA: TGTGCCAGCAGCGCAGGGCCGGGCAGCTCCTACGAGCAGTACTTC
CDR3 protein: CASSAGPGSSYEQYF

clone size: NA
J gene: TRBJ2-5
CDR3 length: 15
D gene: NA
V gene: TRBV4-1
CDR3 DNA: TGCGCCAGCAGCCAAGACGGCGGTAGGGGAGAGACCCAGTACTTC
CDR3 protein: CASSQDGGRGETQYF

clone size: once
J gene: TRBJ2-5
CDR3 length: 16
D gene: NA
V gene: TRBV7-9
CDR3 DNA: TGTGCCAGCAGCTTAGCTGAAGGACTTTACCAAGAGACCCAGTACTTC
CDR3 protein: CASSLAEGLYQETQYF

clone size: NA
J gene: TRBJ2-5
CDR3 length: 16
D gene: TRBD2
V gene: TRBV3-1/TRBV3-2
CDR3 DNA: TGTGCCAGCAGCCCAGGAGCGGGGAGGGCCAAAGAGACCCAGTACTTC
CDR3 protein: CASSPGAGRAKETQYF

clone size: NA
J gene: TRBJ1-2
CDR3 length: 15
D gene: TRBD1
V gene: TRBV14
CDR3 DNA: TGTGCCAGCAGCCTGGGACAGGGGGGCGTCTATGGCTACACCTTC
CDR3 protein: CASSLGQGGVYGYTF

clone size: NA
J gene: TRBJ2-7
CDR3 length: 14
D gene: NA
V gene: TRBV2
CDR3 DNA: TGTGCCAGCAGTGAAGGGCGGGCCTCCTACGAGCAGTACTTC
CDR3 protein: CASSEGRASYEQYF

clone size: few
J gene: TRBJ1-5
CDR3 length: 15
D gene: NA
V gene: TRBV2
CDR3 DNA: TGTGCCAGCAGTTCTACAGGGTCGGGCAATCAGCCCCAGCATTTT
CDR3 protein: CASSSTGSGNQPQHF

clone size: NA
J gene: TRBJ1-2
CDR3 length: 12
D gene: NA
V gene: TRBV2
CDR3 DNA: TGTGCCGGTCGGACAGATAACTATGGCTACACCTTC
CDR3 protein: CAGRTDNYGYTF

clone size: NA
J gene: TRBJ2-2
CDR3 length: 14
D gene: NA
V gene: TRBV29-1
CDR3 DNA: TGCAGCGTTCAAGGCGGGGATGGGGCCGGGGAGCTGTTTTTT
CDR3 protein: CSVQGGDGAGELFF

clone size: NA
J gene: TRBJ2-2
CDR3 length: 16
D gene: NA
V gene: TRBV6-2/TRBV6-3
CDR3 DNA: TGTGCCAGCAGTTTGGCGCTTACAGGGCCGGCCGGGGAGCTGTTTTTT
CDR3 protein: CASSLALTGPAGELFF

clone size: few
J gene: TRBJ1-2
CDR3 length: 16
D gene: TRBD1
V gene: TRBV28
CDR3 DNA: TGTGCCAGCAGTGCCCTGAGGACAGGGGGTTTCTATGGCTACACCTTC
CDR3 protein: CASSALRTGGFYGYTF

clone size: NA
J gene: TRBJ2-7
CDR3 length: 15
D gene: TRBD1
V gene: TRBV18
CDR3 DNA: TGTGCCAGCTCACCACCGGGGACAGGGAATATAGGGCAGTACTTC
CDR3 protein: CASSPPGTGNIGQYF

clone size: many
J gene: TRBJ2-2
CDR3 length: 16
D gene: NA
V gene: TRBV11-2
CDR3 DNA: TGTGCCAGCAGCCCGAGGGGTGGAGGGTCGACCGGGGAGCTGTTTTTT
CDR3 protein: CASSPRGGGSTGELFF

clone size: once
J gene: TRBJ1-2
CDR3 length: 14
D gene: NA
V gene: TRBV7-9
CDR3 DNA: TGTGCCAGCAGGCACACAGGGTCTGGGTATGGCTACACCTTC
CDR3 protein: CASRHTGSGYGYTF

clone size: once
J gene: TRBJ2-2
CDR3 length: 14
D gene: NA
V gene: TRBV7-2
CDR3 DNA: TGTGCCAGCAGCTTATCCGCGGGCACCGGGGAGCTGTTTTTT
CDR3 protein: CASSLSAGTGELFF

clone size: NA
J gene: TRBJ2-7
CDR3 length: 11
D gene: NA
V gene: TRBV20-1
CDR3 DNA: TGCAGTGCTAGGCGGTCCTACGAGCAGTACTTC
CDR3 protein: CSARRSYEQYF

clone size: NA
J gene: TRBJ2-3
CDR3 length: 17
D gene: TRBD1
V gene: TRBV3-1/TRBV3-2
CDR3 DNA: TGTGCCAGCAGCCAACACCCCGGGACAGGGGGTGTGGGTACGCAGTATTTT
CDR3 protein: CASSQHPGTGGVGTQYF

clone size: NA
J gene: TRBJ2-7
CDR3 length: 15
D gene: TRBD1
V gene: TRBV9
CDR3 DNA: TGTGCCAGCAGCGTATGGGGACAGGGGAGTGGTGAGCAGTACTTC
CDR3 protein: CASSVWGQGSGEQYF

clone size: NA
J gene: TRBJ1-1
CDR3 length: 13
D gene: NA
V gene: TRBV28
CDR3 DNA: TGTGCCAGCAGCCGACAGGTGAACACTGAAGCTTTCTTT
CDR3 protein: CASSRQVNTEAFF

clone size: NA
J gene: TRBJ2-1
CDR3 length: 15
D gene: TRBD2
V gene: TRBV6-4
CDR3 DNA: TGTGCCAGCAGTGATATAGCGGGAGGGCCAAATGAGCAGTTCTTC
CDR3 protein: CASSDIAGGPNEQFF

clone size: NA
J gene: TRBJ1-2
CDR3 length: 16
D gene: TRBD1
V gene: TRBV19
CDR3 DNA: TGTGCCAGTAGGACAGGGTACGGGGCGCCTAACTATGGCTACACCTTC
CDR3 protein: CASRTGYGAPNYGYTF

clone size: NA
J gene: TRBJ2-1
CDR3 length: 16
D gene: TRBD2
V gene: TRBV5-4
CDR3 DNA: TGTGCCAGCAGCCCAAGCGGGATCCCCTCCTACAATGAGCAGTTCTTC
CDR3 protein: CASSPSGIPSYNEQFF

clone size: once
J gene: TRBJ1-1
CDR3 length: 14
D gene: TRBD1
V gene: TRBV6-6
CDR3 DNA: TGTGCCAGCGATCCCAGGACAGGGAACACTGAAGCTTTCTTT
CDR3 protein: CASDPRTGNTEAFF

clone size: NA
J gene: TRBJ2-3
CDR3 length: 18
D gene: NA
V gene: TRBV12-2
CDR3 DNA: TGTGCAAGTCGCTTTTTACGGACTAGCGGGAGTGGGCCAGATACGCAGTATTTT
CDR3 protein: CASRFLRTSGSGPDTQYF